This T cell receptor (beta chain) was recovered during a study of cytomegalovirus exposure and HLA in healthy donors. Notes on the study in general: The listing of 150 to 200 TCR beta chains classed them as cytomegalovirus-associated.

The CDR3 has 15 amino acids. Germline V gives CDR1 MNHEY, CDR2 SVGAGI. V gave up 6 bases and J gave up 1 base; unmatched junction bases: 5. In the PCR, 60 Vbeta and 13 Jbeta primers were used. Profiled with immunoSEQ multiplex PCR; TCRdb holds only in-frame clones, not every one. The table includes 85,000 to 100,000 clones, under 80% detected once. A note on this clone: What it recognizes is unknown.

The V call is TRBV6-5, the J call TRBJ2-7, with 11 bases lining up with TRBD2. The sequencing sample was made of PBMCs. This sequence originates from a human donor in good health. The CDR3 nucleotides are TGTGCCAGCAGGACCTTAGCGGGAGGGTCCTACGAGCAGTACTTC. Translated: CASRTLAGGSYEQYF.